One and the same sample provided the 28 T cell receptor beta chains below, sequenced in a study of early T cells in non-severe SARS-CoV-2 infection. TCRdb reprocessed the 5' RACE reads via MiXCR and lists one record per CDR3 protein. The table shows around 70,000 distinct CDR3 sequences, with 15% to 17% occurring only once. Sequenced sample: whole blood. The receptors originated from an adult who was a healthcare worker with PCR-confirmed SARS-CoV-2 infection or an uninfected control (not recorded which).

The CDR3 loop is CSVRGNYGYTF. The CDR3 nucleotides read TGCAGCGTCAGGGGAAACTATGGCTACACCTTC. This chain uses TRBV29-1 with TRBJ1-2; a weak D match, TRBD1 (6 bases). The germline gives CDR1 SQVTM, CDR2 ANQGSEA. Deletions cut 6 bases from V and 2 bases from J, with 7 bases between. The CDR3 sequence is 11 residues long.

V usage is TRBV4-3 and J usage is TRBJ2-7; D gene unclear. Trimming removed 0 bases at V and 3 bases at J, with 12 bases between. The CDR3 loop spans 15 amino acids. Germline-derived CDR1 and CDR2 are LGHNA and YSLEER. CDR3 sequence reads: CASSQDLDQRYEQYF. The DNA of the CDR3 is TGCGCCAGCAGCCAAGATCTAGACCAACGCTACGAGCAGTACTTC.

J is TRBJ2-7 and V is TRBV7-2; D is possibly TRBD2 (6 bases). The CDR3 totals 13 residues. The germline V gene has CDR1 SGHTA and CDR2 FQGNSA. CDR3 amino acids: CVERAVRAYEQYF. For the CDR3, the DNA is TGTGTTGAGCGGGCTGTTAGGGCCTACGAGCAGTACTTC.

The genes are TRBV6-5 and TRBJ2-2; D assignment may be TRBD1 or TRBD2 (5 bases each). This CDR3 contains 16 residues. The V and J ends lost 4 bases and 5 bases respectively, with 17 bases between them. Germline CDR1 reads MNHEY; CDR2 reads SVGAGI. CDR3 amino acids: CASSSPSGPRTGELFF. The CDR3 nucleotides read TGTGCCAGCAGTTCCCCCTCGGGACCGCGAACCGGGGAGCTGTTTTTT.

In this sample, this clonotype turned up a few times. The rearrangement uses TRBV7-8 and TRBJ2-2; 10 nucleotides align to TRBD1. There are 20 residues in the CDR3. Looked up from germline, CDR1 is SGHVS and CDR2 is FQNEAQ. Germline trimming cut 7 bases from V and 2 bases from J; bases unmatched to any gene: 19. CDR3: CASKKRPGQGTGFNTGELFF. DNA of the CDR3: TGTGCCAGCAAGAAGAGACCGGGACAGGGGACCGGATTTAACACCGGGGAGCTGTTTTTT. The complete variable domain, with remaining parts taken from reference TRBV7-8 and TRBJ2-2, reads GAGVSQSPRYKVAKRGQDVALRCDPISGHVSLFWYQQALGQGPEFLTYFQNEAQLDKSGLPSDRFFAERPEGSVSTLKIQRTQQEDSAVYLCASKKRPGQGTGFNTGELFFGEGSRLTVL.

This clonotype was detected only a few times. The chain employs TRBV10-1 and TRBJ2-3; TRBD2 agrees at 8 bases. V lost 2 bases and J lost 3; bases outside the gene matches: 4. The CDR3 extends over 15 amino acids. In germline, CDR1 is WNHNN, CDR2 SYGVQD (reference sequence). The CDR3 loop is CASSERGGQTDTQYF. The CDR3 nucleotides are TGCGCCAGCAGTGAGCGGGGGGGCCAAACAGATACGCAGTATTTT.

V gene TRBV12-3 or TRBV12-4 combines with J gene TRBJ1-2; possible D gene TRBD1, 6 bases. This CDR3 spans 13 amino acids. Trimming shortened V by 5 bases and J by 5 bases, and 12 bases separated the two germline ends. CDR3 sequence reads: CASSPGHLYGYTF. In DNA, the CDR3 is TGTGCCAGCAGTCCGGGACATCTTTATGGCTACACCTTC.

V is TRBV11-3 and J is TRBJ2-5; tentative D call: TRBD1 (5 bases). V was clipped by 5 bases and J by 0 bases, with 22 bases between them. Germline CDR1 SGHNT, CDR2 YENEEA. The CDR3 totals 18 residues. Here the CDR3 reads CASSPAQQVEENQETQYF. For the CDR3, the DNA is TGTGCCAGCAGCCCTGCACAACAGGTAGAAGAAAACCAAGAGACCCAGTACTTC.

This clonotype occurred a few times. The chain links TRBV12-3 or TRBV12-4 to TRBJ2-3; 9 nucleotides match TRBD1. Trimming removed 6 bases from V and 4 bases from J; junction bases left unmatched: 11. The CDR3 consists of 16 residues. CDR3: CASSPAGGQGPDTQYF. The CDR3 DNA reads TGTGCCAGCAGCCCGGCCGGGGGACAGGGTCCAGATACGCAGTATTTT.

There are many counts of this clonotype. V and J are TRBV20-1 and TRBJ2-1; a weak D match, TRBD2 (5 bases). Germline CDR1 and CDR2: DFQATT and SNEGSKA (reference sequence). The V gene lost 0 bases and the J gene lost 7 bases, with 19 bases spanning the gap. This CDR3 comprises 16 residues. CDR3 residues: CSAREEVGGPWNEQFF. CDR3 DNA: TGCAGTGCTAGAGAAGAAGTAGGCGGGCCCTGGAATGAGCAGTTCTTC.

With regard to this clonotype: A much bigger clone sits one base away, suggesting this may be a read error. The chain employs TRBV9 and TRBJ2-7; D remains ambiguous. V lost 0 bases and J lost 6, with 10 bases in between. CDR3 length: 13 residues. CDR1 and CDR2 (germline): SGDLS, YYNGEE. CDR3 nucleotide sequence: TGTGCCAGCAGCGTAGAACCGGCAATCGAGCAGTACTTC. Translating it yields CASSVEPAIEQYF.

This clonotype was detected a few times. V is TRBV29-1 and J is TRBJ2-3; D unresolved. This CDR3 is built from 9 residues. The V end lost 4 bases, the J end lost 5 bases, and 1 base lay between the germline ends. CDR1 is SQVTM and CDR2 is ANQGSEA in the germline V gene. CDR3 DNA sequence: TGCAGCGTTGGAGATACGCAGTATTTT. This codes for CSVGDTQYF.

This clonotype was observed many times. V usage is TRBV5-4 and J usage is TRBJ1-1; TRBD1 aligns across 9 bases. Germline CDR1 and CDR2: SGHNT and YYREEE (reference sequence). Germline trimming cut 4 bases from V and 8 bases from J; bases unmatched to any gene: 12. CDR3 length equals 15 residues. CDR3 amino acids: CASSLPGGQGMEAFF. In DNA, the CDR3 is TGTGCCAGCAGCCTTCCTGGGGGACAGGGAATGGAAGCTTTCTTT. The full variable domain, rest sourced from reference TRBV5-4 and TRBJ1-1, is ETGVTQSPTHLIKTRGQQVTLRCSSQSGHNTVSWYQQALGQGPQFIFQYYREEENGRGNFPPRFSGLQFPNYSSELNVNALELDDSALYLCASSLPGGQGMEAFFGQGTRLTVV.

This clonotype was seen many times. The V gene is TRBV28, the J gene TRBJ2-7, with TRBD1 as a possible D gene (7 bases). This CDR3 region has 14 residues. The V gene's germline CDR1 is MDHEN and CDR2 SYDVKM. V was cut by 5 bases and J by 1 base, with 12 bases left in between. The CDR3 reads CASSAGQTSYEQYF. Here the CDR3 DNA reads TGTGCCAGCAGTGCGGGACAGACTTCCTACGAGCAGTACTTC.

The CDR3 spells CASTRTGSSYNEQFF. The CDR3 coding sequence is TGTGCCAGCACCCGGACGGGAAGCTCCTACAATGAGCAGTTCTTC. The J gene is TRBJ2-1, the V gene TRBV12-3 or TRBV12-4; possibly TRBD2 for D (5 bases). The CDR3 has 15 amino acids. Trimming pared 7 bases from V and 0 bases from J, leaving 13 bases between.

The chain combines TRBV4-2 with TRBJ2-1; 7 bases are shared with TRBD1. The germline V gene has CDR1 LGHNA and CDR2 YNFKEQ. The ends lost 3 bases at V and 7 bases at J; junction bases unmatched: 3. This CDR3 has 13 residues. CDR3 residues: CASSQDRTNEQFF. In DNA, the CDR3 is TGTGCCAGCAGCCAGGACAGGACAAATGAGCAGTTCTTC.

This clonotype appeared a single time. Here the CDR3 DNA reads TGTGCCAGCAGCTCGACAGGGGGCATCACCGGGGAGCTGTTTTTT. It translates to CASSSTGGITGELFF. The gene calls are TRBV5-4 and TRBJ2-2, with 10 bases identical to TRBD1. The length of the CDR3 is 15 residues. Germline CDR1 reads SGHNT; CDR2 reads YYREEE (reference sequence). V gave up 3 bases and J gave up 4 bases; unmatched junction bases: 3.

This rearrangement joins TRBV28 to TRBJ2-1; 7 positions match TRBD2. This CDR3 has 13 residues. Germline CDR1 reads MDHEN; CDR2 reads SYDVKM. V shed 8 bases and J 9 bases; nucleotides not matched to a gene: 10. CDR3 sequence reads: CASGTTGRGEQFF. In DNA, the CDR3 is TGTGCCAGCGGGACTACCGGAAGAGGTGAGCAGTTCTTC.

The rearrangement links TRBV2 to TRBJ2-7, with 9 bases identical to TRBD2. This CDR3 comprises 15 residues. Germline CDR1 and CDR2: SNHLY and FYNNEI. J was trimmed by 7 bases and V by 7 bases; bases with no gene match: 14. CDR3 sequence: CASTELAGSPKEQYF. CDR3 coding DNA: TGTGCCAGCACAGAGCTAGCGGGGTCCCCCAAGGAGCAGTACTTC. The entire variable domain, with the rest obtained from reference TRBV2 and TRBJ2-7, is as follows: EPEVTQTPSHQVTQMGQEVILRCVPISNHLYFYWYRQILGQKVEFLVSFYNNEISEKSEIFDDQFSVERPDGSNFTLKIRSTKLEDSAMYFCASTELAGSPKEQYFGPGTRLTVT.

The rearrangement joins TRBV10-3 to TRBJ2-7; a possible D gene is TRBD1 (6 bases). V was shortened by 0 bases and J by 7 bases, with 16 bases between the two germline ends. The germline V gene encodes CDR1 ENHRY and CDR2 SYGVKD. The CDR3 totals 15 residues. For the CDR3, the DNA is TGTGCCATCAGTGAGTCGGGGACACGGTTGCGGGAGCAGTACTTC. This translates into CAISESGTRLREQYF.

This clonotype was observed a few times. CDR3 in amino acids: CASSLQTGFEKTQYF. CDR3 bases: TGTGCCAGCAGCTTACAGACAGGGTTTGAAAAGACCCAGTACTTC. The rearrangement joins TRBV11-2 to TRBJ2-5; 7 nucleotides line up with TRBD1. This CDR3 has 15 amino acids. Germline V lookup: CDR1 SGHAT, CDR2 FQNNGV. Trimming at V came to 2 bases and at J to 6 bases, leaving 9 bases not matched to a gene.

This clonotype was counted many times. The rearrangement links TRBV6-2 or TRBV6-3 to TRBJ1-2; D is perhaps TRBD1 (6 bases). The CDR3 contains 11 residues. Per the germline V gene, CDR1 is MNHEY and CDR2 is SVGEGT. Trimming removed 6 bases at V and 8 bases at J, with 10 bases between. This chain's CDR3 is CASRQGEGYTF. CDR3 sequence (DNA): TGTGCCAGCAGACAGGGAGAAGGCTACACCTTC.

This clonotype has a handful of counts. The rearrangement links TRBV5-1 to TRBJ2-5, with D possibly TRBD1 on 5 matching bases. The V gene's germline CDR1 is SGHRS and CDR2 YFSETQ. The CDR3 runs 14 residues. V was clipped by 0 bases and J by 5 bases, with 11 bases between them. The CDR3, as DNA: TGCGCCAGCAGCTTGGGCGACAGCCCCGAGACCCAGTACTTC. Translating it yields CASSLGDSPETQYF.

The chain uses TRBV3-1 and TRBJ1-5; D ambiguous. CDR3 length equals 14 residues. Trimming took off 4 bases at V and 4 bases at J, with 11 bases between the two ends. Germline assignment: CDR1 LGHDT and CDR2 YNNKEL (reference sequence). The CDR3 region is CASSLKYGNQPQHF. As DNA, the CDR3 is TGTGCCAGCAGCCTTAAGTATGGTAATCAGCCCCAGCATTTT.

This clonotype was counted only a few times. The chain employs TRBV6-6 and TRBJ1-1, with D possibly matching TRBD1 (6 bases). The CDR3 runs to 12 residues. The V end lost 0 bases, the J end lost 11 bases, and 10 bases lay between the germline ends. The germline V gene encodes CDR1 MNHNY and CDR2 SVGAGI (reference sequence). CDR3 protein: CASSYSTGLAFF. Here the CDR3 DNA reads TGTGCCAGCAGTTACTCTACAGGGTTGGCTTTCTTT.

About this clonotype: Germline is not matched at one junction end, which may reflect a read error. This rearrangement joins TRBV19 to TRBJ2-2, with TRBD1 as a possible D gene (7 bases). The CDR3 is made up of 14 amino acids. Germline CDR1 is LNHDA and CDR2 is SQIVND (reference sequence). The CDR3 reads CASTAGTVTGEPFF. The CDR3 DNA sequence: TGTGCCAGTACGGCGGGGACAGTCACCGGGGAGCCGTTTTTT.

This chain uses TRBV20-1 with TRBJ2-1; tentatively, D is TRBD2 (5 bases). V lost 3 bases to trimming and J lost 7 bases, with 13 bases between them. This CDR3 contains 13 residues. Germline CDR1 is DFQATT and CDR2 is SNEGSKA (reference sequence). CDR3 sequence reads: CSARWLAENEQFF. CDR3 DNA sequence: TGCAGTGCTAGGTGGCTAGCCGAGAATGAGCAGTTCTTC.

The chain joins TRBV29-1 to TRBJ2-3; D gene unclear. V was clipped by 4 bases and J by 0 bases, with 8 bases between them. CDR1 SQVTM and CDR2 ANQGSEA come from the germline V gene. The CDR3 has 13 residues. The CDR3 sequence: CSVVTASTDTQYF. The CDR3 DNA follows: TGCAGCGTTGTTACAGCTAGCACAGATACGCAGTATTTT.